The sequence of this TCR beta chain was determined in a study of T-cell reconstitution after alpha-beta-depleted transplantation in children. Broader study findings: Reports say that about two months after transplant, the alpha-beta T cells came out of several hundred graft clones that had expanded. Surviving recipient T cells and intrathymic progenitors accounted for some patients' high TCRbeta diversity at day 60.

V shed 5 bases and J 3 bases; nucleotides not matched to a gene: 8. Germline V gene lookup returns CDR1 SGHDT and CDR2 YYEEEE. The CDR3 consists of 16 residues. By share of the sample, this clonotype is medium-sized (0.01 to 0.1%). Its antigen is undetermined. The library targeted TCRbeta and was prepared with unique molecular identifiers. TCRdb recomputed calls from the PCR reads with MiXCR, one row per CDR3 protein. The table shows around 4,200 distinct CDR3 sequences, with around 12% occurring only once. The sequence derives from a male patient aged 2 to 10 who had a stem cell transplant for acute lymphoblastic leukemia, so the T cells may come from the graft donor. This specimen was PBMCs, mostly from graft donor cells, taken 60 days after TCRalphabeta/CD19-depleted stem cell transplant. The gene calls are TRBV5-6 and TRBJ2-3; 11 bases map to TRBD2. CDR3: CASSPGLAGGTDTQYF. The CDR3, as DNA: TGTGCCAGCAGTCCCGGACTAGCGGGTGGAACAGATACGCAGTATTTT.